Reported below is one T cell receptor (beta chain). The data stem from a study of blood T cell repertoires in COVID-19. Study-level information: PBMCs, B-cell-depleted T cells, or T cells provided the cDNA or gDNA that made up the material.

The protocol was immunoSEQ multiplex PCR, while the TCRdb copy is restricted to in-frame clones and leaves out a portion. The repertoire holds 150,000 to 200,000 clones, about 85% seen once, with around 3.2% in the top ten. The CDR3 is made up of 15 amino acids. Trimming pared 7 bases from V and 1 base from J, leaving 14 bases between. Germline-derived CDR1 and CDR2 are SGHRS and YFSETQ. Sequenced input: peripheral blood. This receptor was identified in a human donor with acute or convalescent COVID-19. The donor label of this sample is uncertain. V and J are TRBV5-1 and TRBJ2-2, with no clear D. DNA for the CDR3: TGCGCCAGCCGCCTAGACGGAATGAACACCGGGGAGCTGTTTTTT. Its translation: CASRLDGMNTGELFF. Drawing the rest from reference TRBV5-1 and TRBJ2-2, the complete variable domain is KAGVTQTPRYLIKTRGQQVTLSCSPISGHRSVSWYQQTPGQGLQFLFEYFSETQRNKGNFPGRFSGRQFSNSRSEMNVSTLELGDSALYLCASRLDGMNTGELFFGEGSRLTVL.